Listed here is a single TCR beta chain. CDR1 is GTSNPN and CDR2 is SVGIG in the germline V gene (reference sequence). This CDR3 has 16 amino acids. V was trimmed by 0 bases and J by 0 bases, leaving 12 bases between them. The data derive from a study of circulating and synovial CD4+ cells in juvenile arthritis. Repertoires were generated with immunoSEQ multiplex PCR, while TCRdb's copy carries only in-frame clones and drops some. The sample contains under 35,000 clones, 93% of which appear only once. The rearrangement joins TRBV30 to TRBJ2-1; D possibly corresponds to TRBD2 (5 bases). The origin of this receptor is a human donor with juvenile idiopathic arthritis. The sequenced sample was CD4+ T cells from blood. The CDR3 reads CAWSVLGLSSYNEQFF. The CDR3 nucleotides read TGTGCCTGGAGTGTACTAGGCCTTAGCTCCTACAATGAGCAGTTCTTC. Using reference TRBV30 and TRBJ2-1 for the parts outside the CDR3, the full variable domain is SQTIHQWPATLVQPVGSPLSLECTVEGTSNPNLYWYRQAAGRGLQLLFYSVGIGQISSEVPQNLSASRPQDRQFILSSKKLLLSDSGFYLCAWSVLGLSSYNEQFFGPGTRLTVL.